The rows below give T cell receptor beta chains drawn from one sample of a study of long-term antiretroviral therapy in people with HIV. Sequencing was performed with immunoSEQ multiplex PCR; in TCRdb, only in-frame clones are kept and a portion is missing. This table holds 30,000 to 40,000 clones, around 94% found once. This material consisted of unsorted PBMCs, taken 4.1 years after starting antiretroviral therapy. The receptors originated from a woman in her 50s with HIV. Both conserved end residues are part of each CDR3. A D gene is named only where the DNA matches it firmly.

TRBV7-2	NA	TRBJ2-7	TGTGCCAGCAGCTTAACTGGACTATCCCAAAACGAGCAGTACTTC	CASSLTGLSQNEQYF
TRBV30	NA	TRBJ1-2	TGTGCCTGGAGTGTGGGCTCTAACTATGGCTACACCTTC	CAWSVGSNYGYTF
TRBV4-3	TRBD1	TRBJ1-6	TGCGCCAGCAGCCAAGCCTTCCGCGGGACAGGGGACGGTTCACCCCTCCACTTT	CASSQAFRGTGDGSPLHF
TRBV30	TRBD2	TRBJ2-1	TGTGCCTGGACTAGCGGGGTATCCTACAATGAGCAGTTCTTC	CAWTSGVSYNEQFF
TRBV29-1	NA	TRBJ2-7	TGCAGCGCCAGGGACACTACCTACGAGCAGTACTTC	CSARDTTYEQYF
TRBV6-5	NA	TRBJ2-1	TGTGCCAGCAGTTACCGGGATAGGGGCATGGGGCAGTTCTTC	CASSYRDRGMGQFF
TRBV19	TRBD1	TRBJ1-5	TGTGCCAGTAGTATTGGGACAGGGCGTCAGCCCCAGCATTTT	CASSIGTGRQPQHF
TRBV29-1	TRBD1	TRBJ1-3	TGCAGCGTTCAAAAAGGGACAGGGGCGGGAAACACCATATATTTT	CSVQKGTGAGNTIYF
TRBV11-2	TRBD2	TRBJ2-1	TGTGCCAGCAGCTTTAGCGGGGGGCCGGACAATGAGCAGTTCTTC	CASSFSGGPDNEQFF
TRBV15	NA	TRBJ2-7	TGTGCCACCAGCAGCCCCGGACGTCGAGAGGACGAGCAGTACTTC	CATSSPGRREDEQYF
TRBV7-8	NA	TRBJ1-2	TGTGCCAGCAGCGCACCCGGGGGCTATGGCTACACCTTC	CASSAPGGYGYTF
TRBV5-5	NA	TRBJ2-7	TGTGCCAGCAGCCCACTCGTGTCAGGGGCTAGCTACGAGCAGTACTTC	CASSPLVSGASYEQYF
TRBV5-4	TRBD1	TRBJ2-7	TGTGCCAGCGGTCCCCGACAGGGGGGTTCCGAGCAGTACTTC	CASGPRQGGSEQYF